This paragraph covers one T cell receptor (beta chain) sequence. The sample is drawn from a study of T cells in Graves' hyperthyroidism and ophthalmopathy. CDR3 length: 16 amino acids. V trimming: 10 bases; J trimming: 0 bases; junction bases outside the gene matches: 15. CDR1 WSHSY and CDR2 SAAADI come from the germline V gene. Amplification targeted TCR beta CDR3 regions from RNA transcripts. In the first-round RT-PCR of the TCR CDR3, the HTBI primer set was used. Using its own MiXCR run on the multiplex PCR reads, TCRdb lists one record per CDR3 protein. This sample carries roughly 250,000 distinct CDR3 sequences, roughly 22% of them seen once, and the ten largest clones take about 60%. Individuals with ophthalmopathy presented a Clinical Activity Score of at least 3, a NOSPECS grade of at least 4 and a duration under 3 months. In making diagnoses, clinical symptoms, serum thyroxine and TRAb, thyroid ultrasound and orbital computed tomography were all used. Fresh peripheral blood, roughly 10 ml of it, supplied the PBMCs.

This clonotype was sampled from a man aged 25-45 years with Graves' ophthalmopathy. Sequencing used blood. The chain has TRBV10-2 and TRBJ2-7; 7 bases agree with TRBD2. The CDR3 protein is CATHPVGGSVSYEQYF. CDR3 in DNA: TGCGCCACGCATCCCGTGGGCGGGAGCGTCTCCTACGAGCAGTACTTC.